The 15 T cell receptor beta chains below come from one sample, sequenced in a study of blood T cell repertoires in COVID-19. Profiling relied on immunoSEQ multiplex PCR, and the TCRdb table lists in-frame clones only, not all of them. This sample has 360,000 or so clones, with roughly 84% found just once. Sequenced sample: PBMCs or T cells enriched from blood (not recorded which). These TCRs come from a woman aged 25 to 39 who had recovered from COVID-19.

The V and J genes are TRBV4-1 and TRBJ2-5; tentatively, D is TRBD1 (6 bases). V shed 0 bases and J shed 2 bases, with 19 bases lying between them. The CDR3 length is 18 residues. Germline V gives CDR1 MGHRA, CDR2 YSYEKL. This CDR3 is CASSQERGTRGHQETQYF. CDR3 coding DNA: TGCGCCAGCAGCCAAGAAAGGGGGACCCGAGGGCATCAAGAGACCCAGTACTTC.

The chain employs TRBV2 and TRBJ2-3; TRBD2 aligns across 12 bases. Germline V gene sequence: CDR1 SNHLY, CDR2 FYNNEI. Losses at the gene ends were 8 bases for V and 6 bases for J; bases not matched to a gene: 9. The CDR3 spans 15 residues. Here the CDR3 reads CASGGLAGSLDTQYF. The DNA of the CDR3 is TGTGCCAGCGGAGGACTAGCGGGATCCTTGGATACGCAGTATTTT.

The genes are TRBV5-1 and TRBJ2-7; TRBD2 matches at 8 bases. The CDR3 is 16 residues long. Trimming cost V 4 bases and J 5 bases; bases outside gene matches: 14. Germline values: CDR1 SGHRS, CDR2 YFSETQ. The CDR3 loop reads CASSPGGQPQGDEQYF. In nucleotides, the CDR3 is TGCGCCAGCAGCCCGGGGGGGCAGCCTCAAGGGGACGAGCAGTACTTC. Filled out from reference TRBV5-1 and TRBJ2-7, the complete variable domain reads KAGVTQTPRYLIKTRGQQVTLSCSPISGHRSVSWYQQTPGQGLQFLFEYFSETQRNKGNFPGRFSGRQFSNSRSEMNVSTLELGDSALYLCASSPGGQPQGDEQYFGPGTRLTVT.

The CDR3 bases are TGTGCCAGCAGCCAAGATCCGAGCGGGACCGAGCAGTTCTTC. The encoded protein is CASSQDPSGTEQFF. V usage is TRBV14 and J usage is TRBJ2-1; 7 nucleotides align to TRBD2. This CDR3 is built from 14 residues. V dropped 0 bases and J dropped 10; count of bases not matched to a gene: 6. Germline V lookup: CDR1 SGHDN, CDR2 FVKESK. The full variable domain, its missing parts supplied by reference TRBV14 and TRBJ2-1, is EAGVTQFPSHSVIEKGQTVTLRCDPISGHDNLYWYRRVMGKEIKFLLHFVKESKQDESGMPNNRFLAERTGGTYSTLKVQPAELEDSGVYFCASSQDPSGTEQFFGPGTRLTVL.

CDR3 coding DNA: TGTGCCAGCAGTTCTCCGGGACAGGGGGCCTACGAGCAGTACTTC. It encodes CASSSPGQGAYEQYF. The gene calls are TRBV6-5 and TRBJ2-7; 11 bases align to TRBD1. The germline V gene encodes CDR1 MNHEY and CDR2 SVGAGI. The CDR3 is made up of 15 amino acids. J lost 2 bases, V lost 4 bases, and 4 bases had no gene match.

This clone occurred a few times. The same CDR3 can be traced to other DNA sequences in this sample. This chain links TRBV28 with TRBJ1-4; 8 nucleotides match TRBD1. There are 13 residues in the CDR3. V was pared by 2 bases and J by 14 bases, with 7 bases of the junction left unmatched. Germline assignment: CDR1 MDHEN and CDR2 SYDVKM. The DNA of the CDR3 is TGTGCCAGCAGTTTACGTGCAGGGGGCGGGCTGTTTTTT. Translated, it gives CASSLRAGGGLFF.

The chain combines TRBV11-2 with TRBJ1-1; the match to TRBD1 covers 7 bases. Per germline, CDR1 SGHAT and CDR2 FQNNGV. The CDR3 is 14 amino acids. V lost 3 bases to trimming and J lost 5 bases; unmatched junction nucleotides: 6. The CDR3 coding sequence is TGTGCCAGCAGCTTGGACCCGACAGGGACTGAAGCTTTCTTT. This gives the protein CASSLDPTGTEAFF.

This chain links TRBV7-9 with TRBJ2-3, with 8 bases identical to TRBD2. CDR1 is SEHNR and CDR2 is FQNEAQ in the germline V gene (reference sequence). J lost 2 bases, V lost 4 bases, and 8 bases had no gene match. This CDR3 contains 16 residues. CDR3 sequence reads: CASSSPGTRSTDTQYF. CDR3 bases: TGTGCCAGCAGCTCACCCGGGACTAGGTCCACAGATACGCAGTATTTT.

The J gene is TRBJ1-1, the V gene TRBV7-3, with D possibly TRBD1 on 5 matching bases. CDR1 and CDR2 from the germline V gene are SGHTA and FQGTGA. V was clipped by 5 bases and J by 3 bases, with 13 bases between them. The CDR3 runs 14 residues. CDR3: CASSPTPGHTEAFF. CDR3 in DNA: TGTGCCAGCAGCCCAACCCCAGGGCACACTGAAGCTTTCTTT.

V is TRBV28 and J is TRBJ1-2; D gene ambiguous. Germline V CDR1 and CDR2: MDHEN, SYDVKM. The ends were cut back, 4 bases at V and 8 bases at J, with 11 bases in the middle. The CDR3 loop spans 12 amino acids. CDR3 nucleotides: TGTGCCAGCAGTTCCCCGGGAAGCGGCTACACCTTC. This encodes CASSSPGSGYTF.

This sequence joins TRBV10-3 and TRBJ2-7; weak D call: TRBD1 (5 bases). The CDR3 consists of 13 residues. Germline lookup yields CDR1 ENHRY and CDR2 SYGVKD. Trimming stripped 6 bases from V and 3 bases from J, with 12 bases between. CDR3 amino acids: CAIRTERGYEQYF. For the CDR3, the DNA is TGTGCCATCAGGACAGAAAGGGGCTACGAGCAGTACTTC.

This clone was observed a few times. Other DNA sequences in the same sample also yield this CDR3. The rearrangement links TRBV29-1 to TRBJ1-5, with D possibly matching TRBD1 (6 bases). Germline V CDR1 and CDR2: SQVTM, ANQGSEA. This CDR3 region has 12 residues. V dropped 6 bases and J dropped 4 bases, with 10 bases sitting between them. Written as DNA, the CDR3 is TGCAGCGTACAGGGAGAAAATCAGCCCCAGCATTTT. It encodes CSVQGENQPQHF.

Regarding this clone: A junction boundary mismatches the germline segment, possibly from a read error. The V call is TRBV4-1, the J call TRBJ2-1; TRBD2 matches at 7 bases. The CDR3 totals 14 residues. CDR1 MGHRA and CDR2 YSYEKL come from the germline V gene. CDR3 nucleotides: TGCGCCAGCAGCCAACTGGGAAGCGGGAATGGGCAGTTCTTC. It translates to CASSQLGSGNGQFF.

The rearrangement links TRBV5-5 to TRBJ2-5; 10 bases line up with TRBD2. The CDR3 contains 16 residues. V was pared by 1 base and J by 5 bases, with 8 bases of the junction left unmatched. In germline, CDR1 is SGHKS, CDR2 YYEKEE (reference sequence). In DNA form, the CDR3 reads TGTGCCAGCAGCTTGCGCCTAGCGGGAGTTATTGAGACCCAGTACTTC. It yields the protein CASSLRLAGVIETQYF.

The CDR3 nucleotides are TGTGCCAGCTACCAGGACAGTTTTAACTATGGCTACACCTTC. Amino acids: CASYQDSFNYGYTF. The J gene is TRBJ1-2, the V gene TRBV28; the D gene is possibly TRBD1 (6 bases). V lost 8 bases and J 1 base, leaving 14 bases between the germline ends. In germline, CDR1 is MDHEN, CDR2 SYDVKM. The CDR3 is 14 residues long.